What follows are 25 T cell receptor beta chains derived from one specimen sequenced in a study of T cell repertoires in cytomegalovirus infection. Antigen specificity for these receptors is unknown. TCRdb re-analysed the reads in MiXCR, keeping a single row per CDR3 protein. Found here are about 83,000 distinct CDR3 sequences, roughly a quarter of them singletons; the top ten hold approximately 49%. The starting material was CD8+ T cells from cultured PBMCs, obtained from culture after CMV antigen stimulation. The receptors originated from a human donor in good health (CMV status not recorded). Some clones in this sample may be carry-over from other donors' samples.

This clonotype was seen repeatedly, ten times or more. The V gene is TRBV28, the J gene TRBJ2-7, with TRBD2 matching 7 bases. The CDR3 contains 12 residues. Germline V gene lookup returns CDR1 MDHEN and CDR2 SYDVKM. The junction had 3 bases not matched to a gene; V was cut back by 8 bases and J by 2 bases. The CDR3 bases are TGTGCCAGCTCGGCGGGGGCCTACGAGCAGTACTTC. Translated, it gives CASSAGAYEQYF.

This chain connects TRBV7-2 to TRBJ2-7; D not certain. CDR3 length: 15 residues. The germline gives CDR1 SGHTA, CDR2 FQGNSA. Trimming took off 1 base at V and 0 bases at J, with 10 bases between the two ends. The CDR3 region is CASSLVLRDSYEQYF. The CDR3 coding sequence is TGTGCCAGCAGCTTAGTTCTCAGAGACTCCTACGAGCAGTACTTC.

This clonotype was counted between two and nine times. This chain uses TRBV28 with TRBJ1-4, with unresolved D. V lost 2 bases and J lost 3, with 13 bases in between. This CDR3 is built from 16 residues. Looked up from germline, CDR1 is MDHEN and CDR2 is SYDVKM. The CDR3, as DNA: TGTGCCAGCAGTTTAGCCCGGGGAAGGGCTAATGAAAAACTGTTTTTT. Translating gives CASSLARGRANEKLFF.

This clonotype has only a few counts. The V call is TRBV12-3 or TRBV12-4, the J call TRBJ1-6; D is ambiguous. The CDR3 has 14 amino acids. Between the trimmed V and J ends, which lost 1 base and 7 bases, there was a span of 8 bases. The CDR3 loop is CASSLGVGNSPLHF. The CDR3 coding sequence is TGTGCCAGCAGTTTAGGTGTCGGGAATTCACCCCTCCACTTT.

Here the CDR3 reads CASSQGRTTSYEQYF. The CDR3 DNA sequence: TGTGCCAGCAGCCAAGGGAGGACCACCTCCTACGAGCAGTACTTC. The chain joins TRBV9 to TRBJ2-7, with D perhaps matching TRBD2 (6 bases). The length of the CDR3 is 15 residues. Germline CDR1 is SGDLS and CDR2 is YYNGEE. V lost 4 bases and J 0 bases, leaving 14 bases between the germline ends.

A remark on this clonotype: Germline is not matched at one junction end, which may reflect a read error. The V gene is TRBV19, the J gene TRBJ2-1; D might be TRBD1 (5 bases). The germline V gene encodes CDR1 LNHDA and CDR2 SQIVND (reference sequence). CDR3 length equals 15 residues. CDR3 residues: CASKSGKSSYNGQFF. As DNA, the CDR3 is TGTGCCAGTAAGTCAGGGAAGAGCTCCTACAATGGGCAGTTCTTC. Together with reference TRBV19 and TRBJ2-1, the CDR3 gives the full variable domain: DGGITQSPKYLFRKEGQNVTLSCEQNLNHDAMYWYRQDPGQGLRLIYYSQIVNDFQKGDIAEGYSVSREKKESFPLTVTSAQKNPTAFYLCASKSGKSSYNGQFFGPGTRLTVL.

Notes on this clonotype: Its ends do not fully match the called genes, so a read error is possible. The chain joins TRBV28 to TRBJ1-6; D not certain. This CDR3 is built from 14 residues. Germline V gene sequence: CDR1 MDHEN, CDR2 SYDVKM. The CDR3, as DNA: TGTGCCAGCAGGAGATCGGTTTTTAATTCACCCCCCCACTTT. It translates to CASRRSVFNSPPHF.

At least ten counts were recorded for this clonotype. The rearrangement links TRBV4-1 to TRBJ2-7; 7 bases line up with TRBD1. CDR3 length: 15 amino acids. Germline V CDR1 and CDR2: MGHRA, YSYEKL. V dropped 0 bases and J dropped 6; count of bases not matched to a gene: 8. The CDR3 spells CASSQDGKGAGEQYF. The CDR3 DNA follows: TGCGCCAGCAGCCAAGATGGGAAGGGGGCGGGCGAGCAGTACTTC.

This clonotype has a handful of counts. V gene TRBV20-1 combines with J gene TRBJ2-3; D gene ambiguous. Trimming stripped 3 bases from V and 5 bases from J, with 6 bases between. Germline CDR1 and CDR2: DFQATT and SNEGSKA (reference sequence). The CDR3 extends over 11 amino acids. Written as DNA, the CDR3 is TGCAGTGCTAGCCCCTTAGATACGCAGTATTTT. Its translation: CSASPLDTQYF.

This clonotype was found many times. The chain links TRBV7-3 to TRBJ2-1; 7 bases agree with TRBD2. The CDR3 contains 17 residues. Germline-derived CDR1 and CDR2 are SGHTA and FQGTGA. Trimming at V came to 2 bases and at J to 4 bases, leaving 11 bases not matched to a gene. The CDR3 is CASSLYGAAGVYNEQFF. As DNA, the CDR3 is TGTGCCAGCAGCTTATATGGGGCGGCGGGGGTATACAATGAGCAGTTCTTC.

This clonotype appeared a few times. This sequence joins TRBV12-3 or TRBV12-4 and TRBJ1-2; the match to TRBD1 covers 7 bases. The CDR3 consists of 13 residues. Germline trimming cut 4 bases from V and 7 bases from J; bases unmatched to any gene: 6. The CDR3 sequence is CASSYRDRSGYTF. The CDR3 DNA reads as TGTGCCAGCAGTTACCGGGACAGAAGTGGCTACACCTTC.

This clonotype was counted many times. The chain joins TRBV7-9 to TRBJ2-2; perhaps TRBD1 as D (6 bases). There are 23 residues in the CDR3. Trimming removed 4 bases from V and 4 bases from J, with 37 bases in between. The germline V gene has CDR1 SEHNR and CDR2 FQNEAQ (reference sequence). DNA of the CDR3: TGTGCCAGCAGCTCGTATATCCGGGACATACATTCCAGAACCATAGGAAGCACCGGGGAGCTGTTTTTT. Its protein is CASSSYIRDIHSRTIGSTGELFF.

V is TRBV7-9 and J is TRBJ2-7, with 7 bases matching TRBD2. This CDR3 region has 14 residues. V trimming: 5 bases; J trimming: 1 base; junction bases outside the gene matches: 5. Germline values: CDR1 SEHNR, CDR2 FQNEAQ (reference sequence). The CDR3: CASSNAGESYEQYF. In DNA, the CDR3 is TGTGCCAGCAGCAACGCGGGAGAGTCCTACGAGCAGTACTTC.

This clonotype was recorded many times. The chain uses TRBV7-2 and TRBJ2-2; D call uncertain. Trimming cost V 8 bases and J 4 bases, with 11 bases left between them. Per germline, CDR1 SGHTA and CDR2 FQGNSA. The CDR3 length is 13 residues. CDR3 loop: CASAPDGTGELFF. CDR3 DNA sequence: TGTGCCAGCGCACCTGATGGCACCGGGGAGCTGTTTTTT.

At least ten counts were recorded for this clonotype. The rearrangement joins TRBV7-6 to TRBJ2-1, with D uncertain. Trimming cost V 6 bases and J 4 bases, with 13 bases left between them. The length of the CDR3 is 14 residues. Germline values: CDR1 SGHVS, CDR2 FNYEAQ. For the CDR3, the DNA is TGTGCCAGCAGTCCCGAACTGGGTTACAATGAGCAGTTCTTC. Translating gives CASSPELGYNEQFF.

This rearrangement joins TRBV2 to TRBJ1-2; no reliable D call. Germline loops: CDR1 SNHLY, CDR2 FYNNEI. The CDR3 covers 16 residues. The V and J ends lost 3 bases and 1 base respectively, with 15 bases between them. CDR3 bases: TGTGCCAGCAGTGACGGGTCCCTTCCCAATAACTATGGCTACACCTTC. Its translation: CASSDGSLPNNYGYTF. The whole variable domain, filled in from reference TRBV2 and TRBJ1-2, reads EPEVTQTPSHQVTQMGQEVILRCVPISNHLYFYWYRQILGQKVEFLVSFYNNEISEKSEIFDDQFSVERPDGSNFTLKIRSTKLEDSAMYFCASSDGSLPNNYGYTFGSGTRLTVV.

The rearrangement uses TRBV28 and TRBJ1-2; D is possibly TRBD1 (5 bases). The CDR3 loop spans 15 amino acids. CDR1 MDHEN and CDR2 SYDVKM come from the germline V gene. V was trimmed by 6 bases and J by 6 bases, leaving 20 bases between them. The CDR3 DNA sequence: TGTGCCAGCAGGTTAGGTTCCAGGGAACGCGATGGCTACACCTTC. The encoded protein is CASRLGSRERDGYTF.

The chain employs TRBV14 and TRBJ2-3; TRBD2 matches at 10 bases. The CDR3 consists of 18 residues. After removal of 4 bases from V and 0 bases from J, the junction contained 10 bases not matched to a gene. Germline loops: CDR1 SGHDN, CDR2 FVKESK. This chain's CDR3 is CASSLVAGGLVSTDTQYF. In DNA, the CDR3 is TGTGCCAGCAGCCTCGTAGCGGGGGGTCTTGTTAGCACAGATACGCAGTATTTT.

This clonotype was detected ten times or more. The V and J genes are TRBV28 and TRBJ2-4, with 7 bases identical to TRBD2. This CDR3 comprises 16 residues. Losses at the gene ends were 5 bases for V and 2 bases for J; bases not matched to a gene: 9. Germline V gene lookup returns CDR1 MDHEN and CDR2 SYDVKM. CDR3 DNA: TGTGCCAGCAGTGCCGATGAGGGACTAACCAAAAACATTCAGTACTTC. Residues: CASSADEGLTKNIQYF.

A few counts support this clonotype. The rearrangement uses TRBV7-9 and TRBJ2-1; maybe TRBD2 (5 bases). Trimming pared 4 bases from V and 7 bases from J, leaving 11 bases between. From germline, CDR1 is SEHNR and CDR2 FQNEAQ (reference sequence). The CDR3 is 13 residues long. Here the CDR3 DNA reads TGTGCCAGCAGCTCCCCCGGGGTAAATGAGCAGTTCTTC. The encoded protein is CASSSPGVNEQFF.

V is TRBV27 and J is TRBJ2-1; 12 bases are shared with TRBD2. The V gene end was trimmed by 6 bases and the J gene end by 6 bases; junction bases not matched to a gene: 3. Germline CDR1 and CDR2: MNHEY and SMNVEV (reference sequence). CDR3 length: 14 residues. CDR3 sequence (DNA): TGTGCCAGCAGGACTAGCGGGAGTATCAATGAGCAGTTCTTC. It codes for CASRTSGSINEQFF.

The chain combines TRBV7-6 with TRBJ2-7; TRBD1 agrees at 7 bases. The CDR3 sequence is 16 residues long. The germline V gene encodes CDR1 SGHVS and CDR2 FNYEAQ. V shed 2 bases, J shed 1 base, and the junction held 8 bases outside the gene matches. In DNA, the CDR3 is TGTGCCAGCAGCTTATCCGGGGCGACAGGGTCCTACGAGCAGTACTTC. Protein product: CASSLSGATGSYEQYF.

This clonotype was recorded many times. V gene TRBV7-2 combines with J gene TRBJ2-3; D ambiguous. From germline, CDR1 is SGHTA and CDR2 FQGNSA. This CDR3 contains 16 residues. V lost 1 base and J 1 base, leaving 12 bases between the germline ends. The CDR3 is CASSLGSGPRTDTQYF. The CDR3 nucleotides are TGTGCCAGCAGCTTAGGATCAGGACCTCGCACAGATACGCAGTATTTT.

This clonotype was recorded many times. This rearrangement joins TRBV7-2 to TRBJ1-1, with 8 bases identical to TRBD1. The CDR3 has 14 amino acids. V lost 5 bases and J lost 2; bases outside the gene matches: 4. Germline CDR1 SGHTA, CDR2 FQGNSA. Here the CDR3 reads CASSMTGVNTEAFF. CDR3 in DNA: TGTGCCAGCAGCATGACAGGGGTTAACACTGAAGCTTTCTTT.

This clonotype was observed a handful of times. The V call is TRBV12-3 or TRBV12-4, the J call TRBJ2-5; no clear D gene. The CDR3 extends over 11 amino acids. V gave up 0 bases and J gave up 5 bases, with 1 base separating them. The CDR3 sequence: CASSLAETQYF. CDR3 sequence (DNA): TGTGCCAGCAGTTTAGCGGAGACCCAGTACTTC.